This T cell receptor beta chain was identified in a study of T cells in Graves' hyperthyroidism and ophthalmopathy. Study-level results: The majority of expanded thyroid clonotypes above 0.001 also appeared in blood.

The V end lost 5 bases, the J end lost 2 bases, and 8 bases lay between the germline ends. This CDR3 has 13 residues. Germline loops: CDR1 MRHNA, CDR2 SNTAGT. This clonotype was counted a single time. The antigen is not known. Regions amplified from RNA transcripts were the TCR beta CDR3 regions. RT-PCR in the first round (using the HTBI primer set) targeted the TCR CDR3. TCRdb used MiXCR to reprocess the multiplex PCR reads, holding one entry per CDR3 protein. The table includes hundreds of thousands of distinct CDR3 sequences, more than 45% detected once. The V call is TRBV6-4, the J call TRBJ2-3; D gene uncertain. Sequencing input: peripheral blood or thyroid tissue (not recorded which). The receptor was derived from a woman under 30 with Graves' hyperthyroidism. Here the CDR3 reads CASSPRVTDTQYF. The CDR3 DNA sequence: TGTGCCAGCAGTCCACGGGTCACAGATACGCAGTATTTT.